Listed below are T cell receptor beta chains from one sample, sequenced in a study of T cells after yellow fever vaccination. Using its own MiXCR run on the 5' RACE reads, TCRdb lists one record per CDR3 protein. The sample holds 300,000 or so distinct CDR3 sequences, roughly 7% seen once. Sequences were derived from PBMCs, sampled roughly 47 days after the first yellow fever vaccination. These TCRs come from a man aged 18 to 29 who received the YFV17D yellow fever vaccine. The CDR3 runs from the conserved cysteine through the conserved F or W. D genes are given only for firm matches. Size values are once, few and many counts, or a class for expanded clones, and some rows have none.

V gene	J gene	D gene	clone size	CDR3 protein	CDR3 DNA
TRBV4-2	TRBJ1-6	NA	few	CASSQDLRDSYNSPLHF	TGTGCCAGCAGCCAAGATCTTAGGGATTCCTATAATTCACCCCTCCACTTT
TRBV18	TRBJ1-4	NA	NA	CASSPHGEKLFF	TGTGCCAGCTCACCACATGGGGAAAAACTGTTTTTT
TRBV5-1	TRBJ2-7	TRBD1	many	CASSRDRAGEQYF	TGCGCCAGCAGCCGGGACAGGGCCGGCGAGCAGTACTTC
TRBV3-1	TRBJ1-6	TRBD1	few	CASSQSTGDSPLHF	TGTGCCAGCAGCCAATCGACAGGGGATTCACCCCTCCACTTT
TRBV6-2/TRBV6-3	TRBJ2-7	TRBD2	few	CASTGAGAAYEQYF	TGTGCCAGCACGGGAGCGGGGGCCGCCTACGAGCAGTACTTC
TRBV5-1	TRBJ1-2	TRBD1	many	CASSGGTVDGGYTF	TGCGCCAGCAGCGGGGGGACAGTCGACGGCGGCTACACCTTC
TRBV5-1	TRBJ2-5	NA	many	CASSPPGVETQYF	TGCGCCAGCAGCCCTCCAGGGGTAGAGACCCAGTACTTC
TRBV4-2	TRBJ1-5	NA	NA	CASSPTDSSNQPQHF	TGTGCCAGCAGCCCGACCGACAGTAGCAATCAGCCCCAGCATTTT
TRBV20-1	TRBJ2-7	NA	NA	CSASGRGAPYEQYF	TGCAGTGCTAGTGGCAGGGGGGCCCCTTACGAGCAGTACTTC
TRBV12-3/TRBV12-4	TRBJ2-3	TRBD1	many	CASSSGTGFPDTQYF	TGTGCCAGCAGCTCCGGGACAGGGTTCCCAGATACGCAGTATTTT
TRBV5-1	TRBJ1-1	TRBD1	NA	CASSQDRGRIEAFF	TGCGCCAGCAGCCAAGACAGGGGGCGGATTGAAGCTTTCTTT
TRBV15	TRBJ1-1	NA	NA	CATSRGGAGTLEAFF	TGTGCCACCAGCAGAGGGGGGGCAGGGACCCTTGAAGCTTTCTTT
TRBV27	TRBJ1-2	TRBD1	NA	CASSFSPPGQGAQSYGYTF	TGTGCCAGCAGTTTCTCCCCTCCGGGACAGGGGGCCCAATCCTATGGCTACACCTTC
TRBV5-4	TRBJ2-5	NA	few	CASSFLFRGQETQYF	TGTGCCAGCAGCTTCCTTTTTCGGGGGCAAGAGACCCAGTACTTC
TRBV6-5	TRBJ1-2	TRBD1	few	CASSWGQGYGYTF	TGTGCCAGCAGTTGGGGACAGGGCTATGGCTACACCTTC
TRBV4-1	TRBJ2-7	TRBD1	NA	CASSQVTGGGGYEQYF	TGCGCCAGCAGCCAAGTCACAGGGGGCGGTGGCTACGAGCAGTACTTC
TRBV4-2	TRBJ2-3	TRBD2	NA	CASSQPRGGATDTQYF	TGTGCCAGCAGCCAACCCCGGGGGGGGGCCACAGATACGCAGTATTTT
TRBV12-3/TRBV12-4	TRBJ2-1	TRBD2	NA	CASSSPPGGTQFF	TGTGCCAGCAGTTCCCCTCCGGGGGGGACGCAGTTCTTC
TRBV5-1	TRBJ2-3	TRBD1	many	CASSTGTGDTQYF	TGCGCCAGCAGCACAGGGACAGGGGATACGCAGTATTTT
TRBV4-3	TRBJ1-1	NA	few	CASSQESRRRGWTEAFF	TGCGCCAGCAGCCAAGAATCAAGGCGTAGGGGGTGGACTGAAGCTTTCTTT
TRBV5-1	TRBJ1-4	NA	NA	CASSFVEAGTGKLFF	TGCGCCAGCAGCTTCGTCGAGGCCGGTACCGGAAAACTGTTTTTT
TRBV20-1	TRBJ2-5	NA	NA	CSASRQPQETQYF	TGCAGTGCTAGCCGACAGCCCCAAGAGACCCAGTACTTC
TRBV11-2	TRBJ2-3	TRBD1	few	CASGSRQGLADTQYF	TGTGCCAGCGGGTCTCGACAGGGTCTAGCAGATACGCAGTATTTT
TRBV5-6	TRBJ2-3	NA	many	CASSIWTSSTDTQYF	TGTGCCAGCAGCATCTGGACTTCTAGCACAGATACGCAGTATTTT
TRBV6-5	TRBJ1-5	NA	NA	CASSYSGLGNHPQHF	TGTGCCAGCAGTTACTCAGGGTTGGGGAATCATCCCCAGCATTTT
TRBV7-2	TRBJ2-1	TRBD1	few	CASNNRGSTSNEQFF	TGTGCCAGCAATAACAGGGGGTCAACTTCCAATGAGCAGTTCTTC
TRBV2	TRBJ1-1	NA	NA	CASRPRSIGTEAFF	TGTGCCAGCAGGCCACGGAGCATTGGCACTGAAGCTTTCTTT
TRBV6-5	TRBJ2-7	TRBD1	few	CASRSRGTGFHEQYF	TGTGCCAGCAGATCCAGAGGGACAGGGTTCCACGAGCAGTACTTC
TRBV7-3	TRBJ1-6	NA	few	CASSFSVGDPLHF	TGTGCCAGCAGCTTCAGTGTTGGGGATCCCCTCCACTTT
TRBV1	TRBJ1-1	NA	NA	CTSSEDTDLQSHTLPLF	TGTACCAGCAGCGAAGACACAGATCTGCAGAGTCACACCCTACCTTTGTTT
TRBV5-1	TRBJ2-2	NA	many	CASSTDSRGTGELFF	TGCGCCAGCAGTACGGACTCCCGAGGCACCGGGGAGCTGTTTTTT
TRBV5-6	TRBJ2-3	TRBD2	NA	CASSPGVSGSTDTQYF	TGTGCCAGCAGCCCCGGGGTTAGCGGGAGCACAGATACGCAGTATTTT
TRBV6-1	TRBJ2-5	TRBD2	many	CASSEADYTSGGQETQYF	TGTGCCAGCAGTGAAGCGGACTATACGAGCGGGGGACAAGAGACCCAGTACTTC
TRBV24-1	TRBJ1-6	TRBD1	NA	CATSRDRGDSPLHF	TGTGCCACCAGCCGGGACAGGGGTGATTCACCCCTCCACTTT
TRBV7-9	TRBJ2-5	NA	NA	CASSLTGGADQETQYF	TGTGCCAGCAGCTTAACCGGGGGCGCGGACCAAGAGACCCAGTACTTC
TRBV13	TRBJ1-1	NA	few	CASSFRGYNTEAFF	TGTGCCAGCAGCTTTAGGGGATATAACACTGAAGCTTTCTTT
TRBV6-2/TRBV6-3	TRBJ2-6	NA	few	CASRGLRTGANVLTF	TGTGCCAGCAGGGGCCTTAGAACTGGGGCCAACGTCCTGACTTTC
TRBV18	TRBJ2-1	NA	NA	CASSPQGKGDGEQFF	TGTGCCAGCTCACCACAGGGAAAAGGGGATGGTGAGCAGTTCTTC
TRBV6-2/TRBV6-3	TRBJ2-5	TRBD1	few	CASSYLGQGWETQYF	TGTGCCAGCAGTTACCTGGGACAGGGGTGGGAGACCCAGTACTTC
TRBV29-1	TRBJ1-1	NA	many	CSVEAGGMNTEAFF	TGCAGCGTTGAGGCTGGAGGGATGAACACTGAAGCTTTCTTT
TRBV7-2	TRBJ2-7	TRBD1	NA	CASSLHTGTGVYEQYF	TGTGCCAGCAGTTTACATACCGGGACAGGGGTCTACGAGCAGTACTTC
TRBV5-1	TRBJ1-2	NA	many	CASSLTAPNYGYTF	TGCGCCAGCAGCTTGACAGCTCCTAACTATGGCTACACCTTC
TRBV10-3	TRBJ2-3	NA	few	CAISDGGPRTDTQYF	TGTGCCATCAGTGACGGGGGCCCCCGCACAGATACGCAGTATTTT
TRBV12-3/TRBV12-4	TRBJ2-7	TRBD2	NA	CASSLVVASGGPFYEQYF	TGTGCCAGCAGTTTAGTGGTCGCTAGCGGGGGCCCCTTCTACGAGCAGTACTTC
TRBV20-1	TRBJ1-1	NA	NA	CSARPYGSEAFF	TGCAGTGCTAGACCCTATGGCAGTGAAGCTTTCTTT
TRBV15	TRBJ2-4	NA	NA	CATSRDKNIQYF	TGTGCCACCAGCAGAGACAAAAACATTCAGTACTTC
TRBV3-1	TRBJ2-2	NA	many	CASSQVRGSTGELFF	TGTGCCAGCAGCCAAGTAAGGGGGAGCACCGGGGAGCTGTTTTTT
TRBV29-1	TRBJ1-2	NA	few	CSVGLQLNYGYTF	TGCAGCGTTGGGTTACAGCTTAACTATGGCTACACCTTC
TRBV7-2	TRBJ1-6	NA	many	CASSLVQDSPLHF	TGTGCCAGCAGCTTAGTCCAGGATTCACCCCTCCACTTT
TRBV7-2	TRBJ2-2	NA	many	CASSKATNTGELFF	TGTGCCAGCAGCAAGGCGACGAACACCGGGGAGCTGTTTTTT
TRBV18	TRBJ2-2	NA	NA	CASSSTYRDTGELFF	TGTGCCAGCTCATCCACGTACAGAGACACCGGGGAGCTGTTTTTT
TRBV6-5	TRBJ2-6	NA	few	CASSSPSSGANVLTF	TGTGCCAGCAGTTCCCCGAGCTCTGGGGCCAACGTCCTGACTTTC
TRBV12-3/TRBV12-4	TRBJ1-1	NA	NA	CASSFRQVITSEAFF	TGTGCCAGCAGTTTTCGGCAGGTGATTACCTCTGAAGCTTTCTTT
TRBV4-1	TRBJ2-4	NA	NA	CASSSPGRVAKNIQYF	TGCGCCAGCAGCTCCCCGGGAAGGGTGGCCAAAAACATTCAGTACTTC